The following is a T cell receptor beta chain sequence with its context. Its antigen is not identified. The entry originates in a study of cytomegalovirus exposure and HLA in healthy donors. Points from the study as a whole: Some V segments (TRBV6-2 and TRBV6-3 among them) were excluded as indistinguishable.

The length of the CDR3 is 15 residues. Per germline, CDR1 SGHRS and CDR2 YFSETQ. Deletions cut 4 bases from V and 2 bases from J, with 16 bases between. PCR amplification relied on 60 Vbeta primers (plus 13 Jbeta primers). Libraries were prepared by immunoSEQ multiplex PCR; TCRdb keeps only in-frame clonotypes and omits some of them. The sample contains around 90,000 clones, about four fifths of which appear only once. Source material: PBMCs. The origin of this receptor is a human donor in good health. The chain combines TRBV5-1 with TRBJ2-7; no clear D. For the CDR3, the DNA is TGCGCCAGCAGCCCCGTCCCGCAGGTACCCTACGAGCAGTACTTC. Encoded protein: CASSPVPQVPYEQYF.